Following are 25 T cell receptor beta chains from one sample sequenced in a study of blood T cell repertoires in COVID-19. Sequencing used immunoSEQ multiplex PCR; TCRdb keeps in-frame clones, though not all of them. In the table there are some 45,000 clones, over 75% of which are singletons. Sequenced material: peripheral blood. These receptors were obtained from a human donor in a cohort sampled during active COVID-19.

The chain is built from TRBV3-1 (or the pseudogene TRBV3-2) and TRBJ2-7, with 9 bases lining up with TRBD1. In germline, CDR1 is LGHDT, CDR2 YNNKEL (reference sequence). The length of the CDR3 is 16 residues. V was pared by 3 bases and J by 5 bases, with 11 bases of the junction left unmatched. The CDR3 nucleotides are TGTGCCAGCAGCCAGCTTCCCGAACAGGGGGCCGACGAGCAGTACTTC. Amino acid sequence: CASSQLPEQGADEQYF.

The CDR3 loop reads CASSLLSTQYF. CDR3 bases: TGTGCCAGCAGCCTCCTATCAACCCAGTACTTC. The chain employs TRBV3-1 (or the pseudogene TRBV3-2) and TRBJ2-5, with D unclear. V was pared by 4 bases and J by 8 bases, with 8 bases between. In germline, CDR1 is LGHDT, CDR2 YNNKEL (reference sequence). The CDR3 sequence is 11 residues long.

The rearrangement uses TRBV7-8 and TRBJ2-7, with TRBD2 identical over 7 bases. The ends lost 0 bases at V and 0 bases at J; junction bases unmatched: 2. This CDR3 is built from 15 residues. Per germline, CDR1 SGHVS and CDR2 FQNEAQ. CDR3 loop: CASSLAGGSSYEQYF. The CDR3 coding sequence is TGTGCCAGCAGCTTAGCGGGAGGGTCCTCCTACGAGCAGTACTTC.

The chain is built from TRBV30 and TRBJ2-6; 7 nucleotides agree with TRBD1. Trimming took 3 bases from V and 4 from J; bases not matched to a gene: 3. This CDR3 is 14 amino acids long. Looked up from germline, CDR1 is GTSNPN and CDR2 is SVGIG (reference sequence). Here the CDR3 DNA reads TGTGCCTGGAGGAGGGGGCGAGGGGCCAACGTCCTGACTTTC. As protein: CAWRRGRGANVLTF.

CDR3 sequence (DNA): TGTGCCAGCAGTCCTTCTCTCTCTGGGGCCAACGTCCTGACTTTC. Translating it yields CASSPSLSGANVLTF. The chain carries TRBV6-4 and TRBJ2-6; D is uncertain. CDR1 is MRHNA, CDR2 SNTAGT, per germline. This CDR3 contains 15 residues. The ends were cut back, 5 bases at V and 0 bases at J, with 8 bases in the middle.

The chain combines TRBV5-1 with TRBJ2-7; 11 nucleotides align to TRBD2. The CDR3 extends over 16 amino acids. CDR1 is SGHRS, CDR2 YFSETQ, per germline. J gave up 6 bases and V 3 bases, and 11 bases lay outside the gene matches. The CDR3 reads CASSWGGPTSGSEQYF. In nucleotides, the CDR3 is TGCGCCAGCAGCTGGGGGGGGCCCACTAGCGGGAGCGAGCAGTACTTC.

The gene calls are TRBV11-3 and TRBJ2-5; a weak D match, TRBD2 (6 bases). The germline V and J ends were trimmed by 1 base and 7 bases, with 7 bases remaining between them. The CDR3 contains 12 residues. Germline CDR1 and CDR2: SGHNT and YENEEA. CDR3 region: CASSLGGGTQYF. The CDR3 DNA follows: TGTGCCAGCAGCTTAGGGGGAGGGACCCAGTACTTC.

J is TRBJ2-5 and V is TRBV7-9, with 10 bases that match TRBD2. V dropped 5 bases and J dropped 3; count of bases not matched to a gene: 6. The CDR3 loop spans 15 amino acids. CDR1 and CDR2 from the germline V gene are SEHNR and FQNEAQ (reference sequence). CDR3 residues: CASSQGLAEEETQYF. DNA of the CDR3: TGTGCCAGCAGCCAAGGACTAGCGGAGGAAGAGACCCAGTACTTC.

The sample holds a few counts of this clone. The J gene is TRBJ2-7, the V gene TRBV19, with TRBD2 matching 12 bases. Germline CDR1 and CDR2: LNHDA and SQIVND (reference sequence). Trimming removed 10 bases from V and 6 bases from J; junction bases left unmatched: 10. The CDR3 spans 14 residues. CDR3 protein: CATSLAGGLGEQYF. The CDR3 DNA sequence: TGTGCCACTTCACTAGCGGGAGGACTCGGCGAGCAGTACTTC. The full variable domain, with the rest looked up from reference TRBV19 and TRBJ2-7, is DGGITQSPKYLFRKEGQNVTLSCEQNLNHDAMYWYRQDPGQGLRLIYYSQIVNDFQKGDIAEGYSVSREKKESFPLTVTSAQKNPTAFYLCATSLAGGLGEQYFGPGTRLTVT.

This chain joins TRBV7-6 and TRBJ2-7; TRBD1 matches 9 bases. Germline CDR1 and CDR2: SGHVS and FNYEAQ. The CDR3 is 13 amino acids. V lost 6 bases to trimming and J lost 3 bases; unmatched junction nucleotides: 3. CDR3 sequence (DNA): TGTGCCAGCAGTCGGACAGGGGTCTACGAGCAGTACTTC. Residues: CASSRTGVYEQYF. The whole variable domain, remainder taken from reference TRBV7-6 and TRBJ2-7, is GAGVSQSPRYKVTKRGQDVALRCDPISGHVSLYWYRQALGQGPEFLTYFNYEAQQDKSGLPNDRFSAERPEGSISTLTIQRTEQRDSAMYRCASSRTGVYEQYFGPGTRLTVT.

V is TRBV6-5 and J is TRBJ1-6; no definite D call. This CDR3 spans 14 amino acids. V was shortened by 7 bases and J by 5 bases, with 12 bases between the two germline ends. CDR1 and CDR2 (germline): MNHEY, SVGAGI. The CDR3: CASTLDWNNSPLHF. CDR3 nucleotide sequence: TGTGCCAGCACTCTAGACTGGAATAATTCACCCCTCCACTTT.

This chain uses TRBV2 with TRBJ2-1; 10 bases map to TRBD1. The ends lost 6 bases at V and 8 bases at J; junction bases unmatched: 7. Per the germline V gene, CDR1 is SNHLY and CDR2 is FYNNEI. CDR3 length: 14 amino acids. This CDR3 is CASRTRDRGDEQFF. CDR3 in DNA: TGTGCCAGCAGGACCCGGGACAGGGGCGATGAGCAGTTCTTC.

The V call is TRBV7-2, the J call TRBJ2-7; TRBD2 aligns across 9 bases. CDR1 SGHTA and CDR2 FQGNSA come from the germline V gene. Trimming removed 4 bases from V and 2 bases from J; junction bases left unmatched: 3. This CDR3 region has 14 residues. This CDR3 reads CASSYSGGPYEQYF. In nucleotides, the CDR3 is TGTGCCAGCAGCTATAGCGGGGGCCCCTACGAGCAGTACTTC.

This clone came up once. This chain uses TRBV5-4 with TRBJ2-1; 13 bases agree with TRBD2. The CDR3 is 14 residues long. V dropped 2 bases and J dropped 10; count of bases not matched to a gene: 3. Germline values: CDR1 SGHNT, CDR2 YYREEE (reference sequence). CDR3 DNA sequence: TGTGCCAGCAGCTTCGGGACTAGCGGGGCAGAGCAGTTCTTC. Protein product: CASSFGTSGAEQFF. Combining the CDR3 with reference TRBV5-4 and TRBJ2-1 gives the whole variable domain ETGVTQSPTHLIKTRGQQVTLRCSSQSGHNTVSWYQQALGQGPQFIFQYYREEENGRGNFPPRFSGLQFPNYSSELNVNALELDDSALYLCASSFGTSGAEQFFGPGTRLTVL.

The table lists this clone with a few counts. CDR3 nucleotides: TGTGCCAGCAGCTTCAACCAGGGGGTTCAAGAGACCCAGTACTTC. Protein: CASSFNQGVQETQYF. V is TRBV7-2 and J is TRBJ2-5; 7 nucleotides line up with TRBD1. Per the germline V gene, CDR1 is SGHTA and CDR2 is FQGNSA. Unmatched junction bases numbered 6, after V lost 3 bases and J lost 2 bases. This CDR3 comprises 15 residues.

J is TRBJ1-1 and V is TRBV15, with D perhaps matching TRBD1 (6 bases). This CDR3 is built from 16 residues. V was trimmed by 1 base and J by 0 bases, leaving 12 bases between them. Germline CDR1 is LNHNV and CDR2 is YYDKDF (reference sequence). The CDR3 is CATSRGAGHMNTEAFF. In nucleotides, the CDR3 is TGTGCCACCAGCAGAGGAGCGGGACACATGAACACTGAAGCTTTCTTT.

Concerning this clone itself: One junction end disagrees with the germline gene, perhaps due to a read error. The J gene is TRBJ2-4, the V gene TRBV7-9, with D unresolved. This CDR3 is 15 amino acids long. Germline-derived CDR1 and CDR2 are SEHNR and FQNEAQ (reference sequence). In nucleotides, the CDR3 is TGTGTCAGCAGCTCCTGGGCGCTAGCCAAAAACATTCAGTACTTC. Protein product: CVSSSWALAKNIQYF.

J is TRBJ1-4 and V is TRBV7-8, with D possibly being TRBD1 (5 bases). The CDR3 contains 14 residues. The germline CDR1 and CDR2 sequences are SGHVS and FQNEAQ. V lost 5 bases to trimming and J lost 5 bases, with 12 bases between them. The CDR3 is CASSVEPGNEKLFF. The CDR3 DNA reads as TGTGCCAGCAGCGTTGAACCAGGGAATGAAAAACTGTTTTTT.

The J gene is TRBJ2-1, the V gene TRBV30; D is possibly TRBD1 (5 bases). The ends were cut back, 0 bases at V and 3 bases at J, with 12 bases in the middle. CDR1 is GTSNPN and CDR2 is SVGIG in the germline V gene (reference sequence). The CDR3 extends over 15 amino acids. The CDR3 nucleotides read TGTGCCTGGAGTGTACAAGGTAGGGGCTACAATGAGCAGTTCTTC. This translates into CAWSVQGRGYNEQFF.

V and J are TRBV28 and TRBJ2-7; TRBD2 matches at 13 bases. The germline gives CDR1 MDHEN, CDR2 SYDVKM. The CDR3 loop spans 15 amino acids. With 6 bases clipped from V and 3 bases from J, the junction kept 5 bases outside the gene matches. The DNA of the CDR3 is TGTGCCAGCAGCTCGGGACTAGCGGGGTTCTACGAGCAGTACTTC. This gives the protein CASSSGLAGFYEQYF.

This CDR3 reads CASRETGAYGYTF. The CDR3 DNA follows: TGTGCCAGCCGCGAGACAGGGGCCTATGGCTACACCTTC. The gene calls are TRBV6-4 and TRBJ1-2; 8 bases are shared with TRBD1. Germline CDR1 is MRHNA and CDR2 is SNTAGT. The CDR3 is 13 amino acids. J was trimmed by 4 bases and V by 8 bases; bases with no gene match: 6.

This chain uses TRBV2 with TRBJ2-1; D might be TRBD2 (5 bases). Germline values: CDR1 SNHLY, CDR2 FYNNEI. The V end was cut by 10 bases, the J end by 3 bases, with 13 bases between. This CDR3 comprises 13 residues. CDR3 protein: CATRTGYYNEQFF. The CDR3 DNA is TGTGCCACAAGGACTGGATACTACAATGAGCAGTTCTTC.

This clone was detected only a few times. This chain links TRBV7-8 with TRBJ2-7; 8 bases line up with TRBD1. Germline values: CDR1 SGHVS, CDR2 FQNEAQ. This CDR3 is built from 14 residues. The V and J ends lost 1 base and 7 bases, in that order; junction bases with no gene match: 6. The CDR3 DNA reads as TGTGCCAGCAGCTTAGTGGACAGGGCAAGAGAGCAGTACTTC. As protein: CASSLVDRAREQYF.

CDR3 nucleotides: TGTGCCAGCAGTCGCACCGGACAGGGTGGCAATGAGCAGTTCTTC. Protein sequence: CASSRTGQGGNEQFF. V is TRBV6-5 and J is TRBJ2-1; 8 bases are shared with TRBD1. The CDR3 runs 15 residues. Germline V lookup: CDR1 MNHEY, CDR2 SVGAGI. The V and J ends lost 5 bases and 6 bases, in that order; junction bases with no gene match: 9.

The V and J genes are TRBV24-1 and TRBJ2-3; 8 nucleotides align to TRBD1. This CDR3 has 15 amino acids. The germline V gene has CDR1 KGHDR and CDR2 SFDVKD. The trim removed 2 bases at V and 0 bases at J, leaving 0 bases unmatched. CDR3 sequence (DNA): TGTGCCACCAGTGATTGGACAGGGAGCACAGATACGCAGTATTTT. It is translated as CATSDWTGSTDTQYF.